A single sample is the source of the 11 T cell receptor beta chains below, sequenced in a study of identifying expanded T cells in peripheral blood. The table came from immunoSEQ multiplex PCR; TCRdb's copy has only in-frame clones and leaves some out. The repertoire holds more than 80,000 clones, 88% seen once, with roughly 4.2% in the top ten. Sequencing input: blood. The receptor source for this set is a person between 18 and 69 years old in good health.

The chain employs TRBV30 and TRBJ2-5; D not certain. Per the germline V gene, CDR1 is GTSNPN and CDR2 is SVGIG (reference sequence). This CDR3 contains 11 residues. V was trimmed by 5 bases and J by 2 bases, leaving 6 bases between them. Written as DNA, the CDR3 is TGTGCCTGGGGACGACAAGAGACCCAGTACTTC. Translation gives CAWGRQETQYF. The entire variable domain, with the rest obtained from reference TRBV30 and TRBJ2-5, is as follows: SQTIHQWPATLVQPVGSPLSLECTVEGTSNPNLYWYRQAAGRGLQLLFYSVGIGQISSEVPQNLSASRPQDRQFILSSKKLLLSDSGFYLCAWGRQETQYFGPGTRLLVL.

This chain links TRBV27 with TRBJ2-3, with D hard to call. Germline V CDR1 and CDR2: MNHEY, SMNVEV (reference sequence). The CDR3 consists of 16 residues. The ends were cut back, 1 base at V and 1 base at J, with 12 bases in the middle. CDR3 nucleotides: TGTGCCAGCAGTTTATTGATTTTCGGGCGCACAGATACGCAGTATTTT. Protein sequence: CASSLLIFGRTDTQYF.

The rearrangement links TRBV11-2 to TRBJ2-2; no definite D call. The V gene's germline CDR1 is SGHAT and CDR2 FQNNGV. The CDR3 sequence is 14 residues long. The V and J ends lost 1 base and 2 bases respectively, with 5 bases between them. The CDR3 DNA reads TGTGCCAGCAGCTTAGGGGGAAACACCGGGGAGCTGTTTTTT. It specifies CASSLGGNTGELFF.

This chain joins TRBV5-1 and TRBJ2-1, with TRBD1 matching 11 bases. The CDR3 has 15 residues. Germline trimming cut 0 bases from V and 9 bases from J; bases unmatched to any gene: 5. From germline, CDR1 is SGHRS and CDR2 YFSETQ. Here the CDR3 DNA reads TGCGCCAGCAGCTTGGCGGACAGGGGGCTTCTTGAGCAGTTCTTC. It encodes CASSLADRGLLEQFF.

This clone was recorded only once. J is TRBJ2-3 and V is TRBV27; D might be TRBD1 (6 bases). V dropped 2 bases and J dropped 6 bases, with 12 bases sitting between them. CDR1 is MNHEY and CDR2 is SMNVEV in the germline V gene (reference sequence). This CDR3 comprises 14 residues. The CDR3 spells CASSLAQGLDTQYF. In nucleotides, the CDR3 is TGTGCCAGCAGTTTAGCACAGGGTTTGGATACGCAGTATTTT.

This rearrangement joins TRBV28 to TRBJ2-2; D uncertain. CDR1 and CDR2 from the germline V gene are MDHEN and SYDVKM. The CDR3 length is 13 residues. With 5 bases removed from V and 3 bases from J, the gap between germline ends came to 7 bases. The CDR3 DNA follows: TGTGCCAGCAGTGGCGGATACACCGGGGAGCTGTTTTTT. It specifies CASSGGYTGELFF.

The rearrangement joins TRBV30 to TRBJ1-5; maybe TRBD1 (6 bases). The germline V gene encodes CDR1 GTSNPN and CDR2 SVGIG (reference sequence). Deletions cut 1 base from V and 3 bases from J, with 10 bases between. This CDR3 comprises 14 residues. The CDR3, as DNA: TGTGCCTGGAGTGGGGGGCAGTTCAATCAGCCCCAGCATTTT. This codes for CAWSGGQFNQPQHF. The entire variable domain, with the rest obtained from reference TRBV30 and TRBJ1-5, is as follows: SQTIHQWPATLVQPVGSPLSLECTVEGTSNPNLYWYRQAAGRGLQLLFYSVGIGQISSEVPQNLSASRPQDRQFILSSKKLLLSDSGFYLCAWSGGQFNQPQHFGDGTRLSIL.

This clone showed up just once. The gene calls are TRBV19 and TRBJ1-1, with 7 bases that match TRBD1. J lost 5 bases, V lost 8 bases, and 8 bases had no gene match. Per the germline V gene, CDR1 is LNHDA and CDR2 is SQIVND (reference sequence). The CDR3 contains 13 residues. The CDR3 nucleotides read TGTGCCAGTGGCCGGGACAGAGCTACTGAAGCTTTCTTT. This sequence encodes CASGRDRATEAFF.

The chain joins TRBV4-3 to TRBJ2-1; 9 nucleotides align to TRBD2. This CDR3 contains 19 residues. V gave up 0 bases and J gave up 9 bases; unmatched junction bases: 18. CDR1 and CDR2 from the germline V gene are LGHNA and YSLEER. As DNA, the CDR3 is TGCGCCAGCAGCCAAGAAACCGGGCCCCTAGCGGGAAAGAGTGGTGAGCAGTTCTTC. Encoded protein: CASSQETGPLAGKSGEQFF.

The genes are TRBV19 and TRBJ1-6; TRBD1 aligns across 7 bases. J gave up 7 bases and V 3 bases, and 6 bases lay outside the gene matches. This CDR3 contains 15 residues. Germline V gene sequence: CDR1 LNHDA, CDR2 SQIVND (reference sequence). CDR3 nucleotide sequence: TGTGCCAGTAGTATCAGGGGGAGTCGGAATTCACCCCTCCACTTT. It yields the protein CASSIRGSRNSPLHF. The complete variable domain, with remaining parts taken from reference TRBV19 and TRBJ1-6, reads DGGITQSPKYLFRKEGQNVTLSCEQNLNHDAMYWYRQDPGQGLRLIYYSQIVNDFQKGDIAEGYSVSREKKESFPLTVTSAQKNPTAFYLCASSIRGSRNSPLHFGNGTRLTVT.

The J gene is TRBJ1-5, the V gene TRBV27, with a possible D match to TRBD1 (5 bases). V gave up 4 bases and J gave up 4 bases, with 8 bases separating them. Germline V gene data show CDR1 as MNHEY and CDR2 as SMNVEV (reference sequence). This CDR3 contains 13 residues. CDR3 residues: CASSWGFNQPQHF. The DNA for the CDR3 is TGTGCCAGCAGTTGGGGGTTTAATCAGCCCCAGCATTTT.